The present TCR beta chain was sequenced within a study of T cell responses to AZD1222 COVID-19 vaccine (dated by TCRdb to about 2021). Study-wide context: A total of 233 trial participants underwent TCR sequencing, of whom about 200 had received two doses of AZD1222 and about 25 had received two doses of the MenACWY control vaccine. Trial participants were enrolled into age subgroups of 18-55, 56-69 and 70-plus years, which contained 148, 28 and 57 TCR-sequenced participants, respectively.

Here is what the overall study found, with its caveats: Participants were mostly white British, with more females than males. The authors suggested clonal diversity may have been underestimated. Epitopes outside the regions mutated in the B.1.351 and B.1.1.7 variants were reportedly recognized by nearly half of the unique spike-specific TCRs. In the small 56-69-year group, the increase in depth fell short of significance, most likely because of low power. Conclusions about previously exposed vaccinees are limited because only five to seven AZD1222 recipients were SARS-CoV-2 seropositive at baseline. A significant rise in spike-specific TCR breadth and depth was observed after two AZD1222 doses relative to day 0 and relative to MenACWY recipients. No day 14 peak-response samples were available, so repertoires were characterized only after the peak T cell response. The whole spike protein was spanned by vaccine-associated CD4 TCRs, and dominant responses were seen in regions 160-218 and 743-854.

The time point label for this specimen denotes: about 28 days (+/-7) after the second vaccine dose. AZD1222 recipients whose second dose came at about 4 weeks and those whose second dose came at about 12 weeks were combined into one group, since spike-specific TCR depth and breadth did not differ between the two schedules. Vaccinee samples were obtained from the UK trials COV001 and COV002, which included a single-blind randomized controlled phase 2/3 trial of AZD1222 (ChAdOx1 nCoV-19) in healthy adults. Trial participant PBMC samples were collected at day 0 and day 28 after the second dose for TCRbeta chain sequencing. Its CDR3 holds 15 amino acids, cysteine through phenylalanine. Just the 45-base CDR3 DNA is kept, in frame starting at base 1. CDR1 and CDR2, per the germline V gene (reference sequence), are LNHDA and SQIVND. Relative to germline, V is missing 4 bases and J is missing 6 bases, with 8 bases of the junction outside any gene match.

The CDR3 regions of human TCRbeta chains were analyzed by immunosequencing. Per the original workflow: Repertoire TCRs were matched against a reference library of SARS-CoV-2-specific TCRs generated with the MIRA antigen-specificity platform. Breadth meant the fraction of unique TCRs that were SARS-CoV-2-associated, whereas depth meant the fraction of total T cells that were SARS-CoV-2-associated. Using the MIRA data, every spike-specific TCR was mapped to the spike region that the TCR reacted to and assigned to either a CD4 or a CD8 class. Log10-transformed breadth and depth values were compared by one-way ANOVA with Sidak's multiple comparisons tests. This immuneACCESS table, as held by TCRdb, lists in-frame sequences with V and J called but not all clones. Of the missing ones, under half trace to an unresolved V gene in checked studies; the others have no known cause. That table gives V, J and clone size, and the DNA gave D and trimming. The sample has tens of thousands of clones on record, 89% of them singletons. The top ten clonotypes cover 13% to 15% of the sample.

Comments on this clone: Which antigen it targets is not known. There are no base qualities to consult, and no much larger clone falls within one base.

The sample in question was peripheral blood, obtained 28 days after the second AZD1222 dose. This clonotype was obtained from an adult who received the AZD1222 COVID-19 vaccine. In this chain, TRBV19 is recombined with TRBJ2-7, with 11 junctional bases fitting TRBD2. The DNA is TGTGCCAGTAGTACCGTCCCGGGACTAGCGGTCGAGCAGTACTTC. Protein translation: CASSTVPGLAVEQYF.